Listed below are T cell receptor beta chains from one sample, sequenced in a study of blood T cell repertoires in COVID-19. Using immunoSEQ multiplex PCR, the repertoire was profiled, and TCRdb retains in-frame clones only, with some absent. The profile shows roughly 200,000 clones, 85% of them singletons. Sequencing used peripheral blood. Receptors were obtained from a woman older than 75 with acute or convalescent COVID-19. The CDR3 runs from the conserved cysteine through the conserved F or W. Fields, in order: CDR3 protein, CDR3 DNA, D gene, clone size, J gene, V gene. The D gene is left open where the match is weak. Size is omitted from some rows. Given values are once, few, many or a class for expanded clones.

CDR3aa: CASKFSGTDTQYF; CDR3nt: TGTGCCAGCAAATTTAGCGGGACAGATACGCAGTATTTT; d_gene: TRBD2; abundance: few; j_gene: TRBJ2-3; v_gene: TRBV18
CDR3aa: CATEAYRDGNTIYF; CDR3nt: TGTGCCACCGAGGCTTACAGGGATGGAAACACCATATATTTT; d_gene: NA; abundance: once; j_gene: TRBJ1-3; v_gene: TRBV10-3
CDR3aa: CASSLAEAYEQYF; CDR3nt: TGTGCCAGCAGCTTAGCGGAGGCCTACGAGCAGTACTTC; d_gene: NA; abundance: once; j_gene: TRBJ2-7; v_gene: TRBV7-2
CDR3aa: CASRTQGIAGELFF; CDR3nt: TGTGCCAGCAGGACGCAGGGTATCGCCGGGGAGCTGTTTTTT; d_gene: NA; abundance: NA; j_gene: TRBJ2-2; v_gene: TRBV6-5
CDR3aa: CASSPGRAGAVKSSYEQYF; CDR3nt: TGTGCCAGCAGCCCTGGTCGAGCGGGAGCCGTAAAGAGCTCCTACGAGCAGTACTTC; d_gene: TRBD2; abundance: NA; j_gene: TRBJ2-7; v_gene: TRBV5-7
CDR3aa: CASSQVDRASYEQYF; CDR3nt: TGTGCCAGCAGCCAAGTGGACAGGGCCTCCTACGAGCAGTACTTC; d_gene: TRBD1; abundance: NA; j_gene: TRBJ2-7; v_gene: TRBV14
CDR3aa: CAGRQGSGGYTF; CDR3nt: TGTGCCGGTAGACAGGGAAGTGGTGGCTACACCTTC; d_gene: TRBD1; abundance: NA; j_gene: TRBJ1-2; v_gene: TRBV2
CDR3aa: CASSKTLGTDTQYF; CDR3nt: TGTGCCAGCTCAAAAACCTTAGGCACAGATACGCAGTATTTT; d_gene: NA; abundance: NA; j_gene: TRBJ2-3; v_gene: TRBV18
CDR3aa: CASSSRGGYTF; CDR3nt: TGTGCCAGCAGTTCTCGAGGGGGCTACACCTTC; d_gene: NA; abundance: NA; j_gene: TRBJ1-2; v_gene: TRBV12-3/TRBV12-4
CDR3aa: CASSLGLAGGPYEQYF; CDR3nt: TGTGCCAGCAGCCTGGGACTAGCGGGAGGGCCATACGAGCAGTACTTC; d_gene: TRBD2; abundance: NA; j_gene: TRBJ2-7; v_gene: TRBV5-4
CDR3aa: CASSELKGAGEQYF; CDR3nt: TGTGCCAGCAGTGAATTAAAGGGGGCGGGAGAGCAGTACTTC; d_gene: NA; abundance: many; j_gene: TRBJ2-7; v_gene: TRBV25-1
CDR3aa: CASSLAGDRYEQYF; CDR3nt: TGCGCCAGCAGCTTAGCGGGGGATAGATACGAGCAGTACTTC; d_gene: TRBD2; abundance: NA; j_gene: TRBJ2-7; v_gene: TRBV5-1
CDR3aa: CASSKGGTNEKLFF; CDR3nt: TGTGCCAGCTCTAAGGGGGGGACTAATGAAAAACTGTTTTTT; d_gene: NA; abundance: NA; j_gene: TRBJ1-4; v_gene: TRBV27
CDR3aa: CATSTPNILEQFF; CDR3nt: TGTGCCACCAGCACCCCCAATATACTGGAGCAGTTCTTC; d_gene: NA; abundance: NA; j_gene: TRBJ2-1; v_gene: TRBV15
CDR3aa: CASNLPQGAQPQHF; CDR3nt: TGTGCCAGCAACCTCCCACAGGGGGCTCAGCCCCAGCATTTT; d_gene: TRBD1; abundance: NA; j_gene: TRBJ1-5; v_gene: TRBV28
CDR3aa: CASSPGQGHNTEAFF; CDR3nt: TGCGCCAGCAGCCCGGGACAGGGCCATAACACTGAAGCTTTCTTT; d_gene: TRBD1; abundance: NA; j_gene: TRBJ1-1; v_gene: TRBV4-3
CDR3aa: CASSPVSGLYNEQFF; CDR3nt: TGTGCCAGCTCACCAGTTAGCGGCCTATACAATGAGCAGTTCTTC; d_gene: NA; abundance: NA; j_gene: TRBJ2-1; v_gene: TRBV18
CDR3aa: CASSFTPGHLQPQHF; CDR3nt: TGTGCCAGCAGCTTTACTCCGGGACACTTACAGCCCCAGCATTTT; d_gene: NA; abundance: NA; j_gene: TRBJ1-5; v_gene: TRBV7-8
CDR3aa: CASSPLFMKGVDEQYF; CDR3nt: TGTGCCAGCTCACCACTCTTTATGAAAGGGGTCGACGAGCAGTACTTC; d_gene: NA; abundance: NA; j_gene: TRBJ2-7; v_gene: TRBV18
CDR3aa: CATSRADRGEQYF; CDR3nt: TGTGCCACCAGCAGGGCCGACAGGGGGGAGCAGTACTTC; d_gene: TRBD1; abundance: NA; j_gene: TRBJ2-7; v_gene: TRBV15
CDR3aa: CASSLQNAYEQYF; CDR3nt: TGTGCCAGCAGCCTGCAGAATGCCTACGAGCAGTACTTC; d_gene: NA; abundance: few; j_gene: TRBJ2-7; v_gene: TRBV5-4
CDR3aa: CASSLTVHLGNTIYF; CDR3nt: TGTGCCAGCAGTCTGACAGTCCACCTCGGAAACACCATATATTTT; d_gene: NA; abundance: NA; j_gene: TRBJ1-3; v_gene: TRBV2
CDR3aa: CASISEFNYGYTF; CDR3nt: TGTGCCAGCATTTCTGAGTTTAACTATGGCTACACCTTC; d_gene: NA; abundance: NA; j_gene: TRBJ1-2; v_gene: TRBV28
CDR3aa: CASSLVTTGVYF; CDR3nt: TGTGCCAGCAGCTTAGTGACTACGGGAGTGTACTTC; d_gene: NA; abundance: once; j_gene: TRBJ2-7; v_gene: TRBV7-2
CDR3aa: CSVEEGGHEDYGYTF; CDR3nt: TGCAGCGTTGAAGAAGGTGGTCATGAGGACTATGGCTACACCTTC; d_gene: NA; abundance: once; j_gene: TRBJ1-2; v_gene: TRBV29-1
CDR3aa: CASSLNLAGAGELFF; CDR3nt: TGTGCCAGCAGCTTAAACCTAGCGGGGGCCGGGGAGCTGTTTTTT; d_gene: TRBD2; abundance: NA; j_gene: TRBJ2-2; v_gene: TRBV5-4
CDR3aa: CASRSPGTLYNEQFF; CDR3nt: TGTGCCAGCAGATCCCCCGGGACTCTTTACAATGAGCAGTTCTTC; d_gene: NA; abundance: NA; j_gene: TRBJ2-1; v_gene: TRBV5-5
CDR3aa: CASSLDPGQGDTGELFF; CDR3nt: TGTGCCAGCAGCTTGGATCCGGGACAGGGTGACACCGGGGAGCTGTTTTTT; d_gene: TRBD1; abundance: NA; j_gene: TRBJ2-2; v_gene: TRBV7-9
CDR3aa: CASSLVGHQETQYF; CDR3nt: TGCGCCAGCAGCTTGGTTGGACATCAAGAGACCCAGTACTTC; d_gene: NA; abundance: once; j_gene: TRBJ2-5; v_gene: TRBV5-1
CDR3aa: CASSYEPSRTGELFF; CDR3nt: TGCGCCAGCAGCTACGAACCGAGTCGCACCGGGGAGCTGTTTTTT; d_gene: NA; abundance: NA; j_gene: TRBJ2-2; v_gene: TRBV5-1
CDR3aa: CASSPLLTGEAGYTF; CDR3nt: TGTGCCAGCAGCCCCCTCCTGACAGGGGAGGCTGGCTACACCTTC; d_gene: TRBD1; abundance: NA; j_gene: TRBJ1-2; v_gene: TRBV3-1/TRBV3-2
CDR3aa: CATSREIGGQGASDTQYF; CDR3nt: TGTGCCACCAGCAGAGAGATAGGGGGACAGGGGGCTTCAGATACGCAGTATTTT; d_gene: TRBD1; abundance: NA; j_gene: TRBJ2-3; v_gene: TRBV15
CDR3aa: CASSQDVRGGSGNTIYF; CDR3nt: TGCGCCAGCAGCCAAGATGTAAGGGGGGGCTCTGGAAACACCATATATTTT; d_gene: NA; abundance: NA; j_gene: TRBJ1-3; v_gene: TRBV4-3
CDR3aa: CASSPSHTTYEQYF; CDR3nt: TGTGCCAGCTCACCTTCTCACACCACCTACGAGCAGTACTTC; d_gene: NA; abundance: NA; j_gene: TRBJ2-7; v_gene: TRBV18
CDR3aa: CASSYSQGGADQPQHF; CDR3nt: TGTGCCAGCAGTTACTCGCAGGGTGGAGCCGATCAGCCCCAGCATTTT; d_gene: NA; abundance: NA; j_gene: TRBJ1-5; v_gene: TRBV6-2/TRBV6-3
CDR3aa: CAWTLGHFGAQYF; CDR3nt: TGTGCCTGGACATTGGGACACTTTGGGGCCCAGTACTTC; d_gene: NA; abundance: NA; j_gene: TRBJ2-5; v_gene: TRBV30
CDR3aa: CASSLQGGGYTF; CDR3nt: TGTGCCAGCAGCTTGCAGGGTGGAGGCTACACCTTC; d_gene: NA; abundance: once; j_gene: TRBJ1-2; v_gene: TRBV7-8
CDR3aa: CSVLGTRNNEKLFF; CDR3nt: TGCAGCGTCCTCGGGACTAGGAATAATGAAAAACTGTTTTTT; d_gene: NA; abundance: NA; j_gene: TRBJ1-4; v_gene: TRBV29-1
CDR3aa: CASSPYGGEKLFF; CDR3nt: TGTGCCAGCTCTCCCTACGGCGGTGAAAAACTGTTTTTT; d_gene: NA; abundance: NA; j_gene: TRBJ1-4; v_gene: TRBV18
CDR3aa: CASSPGSGELGEQYF; CDR3nt: TGTGCCAGCTCACCCGGCTCGGGGGAGTTGGGCGAGCAGTACTTC; d_gene: NA; abundance: NA; j_gene: TRBJ2-7; v_gene: TRBV18
CDR3aa: CAWADRSLRYEQYF; CDR3nt: TGTGCCTGGGCTGACAGAAGTTTAAGGTACGAGCAGTACTTC; d_gene: NA; abundance: NA; j_gene: TRBJ2-7; v_gene: TRBV30
CDR3aa: CASSQGVGAYYGYTF; CDR3nt: TGTGCCAGCAGCCAAGGGGTAGGGGCCTACTATGGCTACACCTTC; d_gene: NA; abundance: NA; j_gene: TRBJ1-2; v_gene: TRBV3-1/TRBV3-2